The rows below give T cell receptor beta chains drawn from one sample of a study of cytotoxic CD8 clonotypes in ibrutinib-treated CLL. Generated by immunoSEQ multiplex PCR, the TCRdb table keeps only in-frame clones and is missing some. The data hold about 140,000 clones, with more than 75% observed a single time. The specimen was PBMCs, collected after 36 months of ibrutinib treatment. The receptors shown here come from a human donor with chronic lymphocytic leukemia. Each CDR3 is given with its conserved first and last residue. Fields, in order: D gene, clone size, V gene, J gene, CDR3 protein, CDR3 DNA. D genes are given only for firm matches. A row's size may be missing; if present it is once, few, many or a size class.

d_gene: -; abundance: -; v_gene: TRBV10-3; j_gene: TRBJ1-1; CDR3aa: CAITQGASEAFF; CDR3nt: TGTGCCATCACCCAGGGTGCGTCTGAAGCTTTCTTT
d_gene: -; abundance: -; v_gene: TRBV10-2; j_gene: TRBJ2-1; CDR3aa: CASTFIAHTYNEQFF; CDR3nt: TGCGCCAGCACCTTTATAGCACATACCTACAATGAGCAGTTCTTC
d_gene: TRBD1; abundance: few; v_gene: TRBV18; j_gene: TRBJ1-1; CDR3aa: CASSPDRVGYTEAFF; CDR3nt: TGTGCCAGCTCACCAGACAGGGTTGGGTACACTGAAGCTTTCTTT
d_gene: TRBD2; abundance: -; v_gene: TRBV5-1; j_gene: TRBJ2-1; CDR3aa: CASSLLMKGLAGGGEQFF; CDR3nt: TGCGCCAGCAGCTTGCTCATGAAGGGACTAGCGGGAGGCGGTGAGCAGTTCTTC
d_gene: -; abundance: once; v_gene: TRBV6-4; j_gene: TRBJ2-1; CDR3aa: CASRDGMGSAFF; CDR3nt: TGTGCCAGCAGGGACGGGATGGGCAGCGCGTTCTTC
d_gene: -; abundance: -; v_gene: TRBV5-1; j_gene: TRBJ2-2; CDR3aa: CASSPQGNRDTGELFF; CDR3nt: TGCGCCAGCAGCCCCCAGGGAAATCGGGACACCGGGGAGCTGTTTTTT
d_gene: -; abundance: -; v_gene: TRBV5-1; j_gene: TRBJ2-7; CDR3aa: CASSAGQGYEQYF; CDR3nt: TGCGCCAGCAGCGCCGGCCAGGGGTACGAGCAGTACTTC
d_gene: -; abundance: -; v_gene: TRBV7-9; j_gene: TRBJ1-1; CDR3aa: CASSLVQGFISVTTEAFF; CDR3nt: -
d_gene: TRBD1; abundance: -; v_gene: TRBV4-1; j_gene: TRBJ2-7; CDR3aa: CASSPQTGLVYEQYF; CDR3nt: TGCGCCAGCAGCCCTCAGACAGGGCTTGTCTACGAGCAGTACTTC
d_gene: -; abundance: -; v_gene: TRBV7-3; j_gene: TRBJ2-1; CDR3aa: CASSLTGHNEQFF; CDR3nt: TGTGCCAGCAGCTTAACTGGACACAATGAGCAGTTCTTC
d_gene: -; abundance: once; v_gene: TRBV19; j_gene: TRBJ2-6; CDR3aa: CASSISHSGANVLTF; CDR3nt: TGTGCCAGTAGTATATCACACTCTGGGGCCAACGTCCTGACTTTC
d_gene: TRBD2; abundance: -; v_gene: TRBV5-4; j_gene: TRBJ2-1; CDR3aa: CASSSKSGGAYNEQFF; CDR3nt: TGTGCCAGCAGCTCAAAAAGCGGGGGGGCCTACAATGAGCAGTTCTTC
d_gene: -; abundance: -; v_gene: TRBV5-4; j_gene: TRBJ2-3; CDR3aa: CASSLGSASTDTQYF; CDR3nt: TGTGCCAGCAGCTTGGGGTCAGCTAGCACAGATACGCAGTATTTT
d_gene: TRBD2; abundance: -; v_gene: TRBV15; j_gene: TRBJ2-1; CDR3aa: CATSRTKRDQQFF; CDR3nt: TGTGCCACCAGCAGAACGAAGCGGGATCAGCAGTTCTTC
d_gene: -; abundance: -; v_gene: TRBV2; j_gene: TRBJ1-2; CDR3aa: CASSLSVDGVGYTF; CDR3nt: TGTGCCAGCAGCCTGTCGGTGGACGGGGTGGGCTACACCTTC
d_gene: -; abundance: -; v_gene: TRBV5-4; j_gene: TRBJ2-1; CDR3aa: CASTRLGSSYNEQFF; CDR3nt: TGTGCCAGCACCCGATTAGGCTCCTCCTACAATGAGCAGTTCTTC
d_gene: -; abundance: -; v_gene: TRBV28; j_gene: TRBJ1-4; CDR3aa: CASSLMQGSGEKLFF; CDR3nt: TGTGCCAGCAGCCTAATGCAGGGATCGGGTGAAAAACTGTTTTTT
d_gene: -; abundance: once; v_gene: TRBV19; j_gene: TRBJ2-5; CDR3aa: CAPQGTNLFSRGYQETQYF; CDR3nt: TGTGCCCCGCAAGGGACGAATCTTTTTTCCCGGGGGTACCAAGAGACCCAGTACTTC
d_gene: TRBD2; abundance: -; v_gene: TRBV6-1; j_gene: TRBJ2-1; CDR3aa: CASSDPGLAGFYNEQFF; CDR3nt: TGTGCCAGCAGTGATCCGGGACTAGCGGGATTCTACAATGAGCAGTTCTTC
d_gene: -; abundance: -; v_gene: TRBV5-1; j_gene: TRBJ1-1; CDR3aa: CATRGVENTEAFF; CDR3nt: TGCGCCACCAGGGGAGTAGAGAACACTGAAGCTTTCTTT
d_gene: -; abundance: -; v_gene: TRBV7-9; j_gene: TRBJ1-1; CDR3aa: CASSLQGNTEAFF; CDR3nt: TGTGCCAGCAGCTTGCAAGGGAACACTGAAGCTTTCTTT
d_gene: -; abundance: few; v_gene: TRBV4-1; j_gene: TRBJ1-2; CDR3aa: CASSQATLVNYGYTF; CDR3nt: TGCGCCAGCAGCCAAGCGACATTGGTTAACTATGGCTACACCTTC
d_gene: -; abundance: -; v_gene: TRBV4-1; j_gene: TRBJ2-5; CDR3aa: CASSQLGGQETQYF; CDR3nt: TGCGCCAGCAGCCAGTTGGGCGGACAAGAGACCCAGTACTTC
d_gene: -; abundance: -; v_gene: TRBV7-3; j_gene: TRBJ2-1; CDR3aa: CASSPRAAHSYNEQFF; CDR3nt: TGTGCCAGCAGCCCCCGGGCAGCTCACTCCTACAATGAGCAGTTCTTC
d_gene: TRBD1; abundance: once; v_gene: TRBV6-1; j_gene: TRBJ1-3; CDR3aa: CASTVDRGGNTIYF; CDR3nt: TGTGCCAGCACCGTAGACAGGGGCGGAAACACCATATATTTT
d_gene: -; abundance: -; v_gene: TRBV7-8; j_gene: TRBJ1-1; CDR3aa: CASSLVEDTEAFF; CDR3nt: TGTGCCAGCAGCTTAGTGGAGGACACTGAAGCTTTCTTT
d_gene: TRBD1; abundance: -; v_gene: TRBV7-6; j_gene: TRBJ2-7; CDR3aa: CASSLDPGGYDEQYF; CDR3nt: TGTGCCAGCAGCTTAGATCCAGGGGGCTACGACGAGCAGTACTTC
d_gene: TRBD2; abundance: -; v_gene: TRBV27; j_gene: TRBJ2-1; CDR3aa: CASSLAGLAGGYNEQFF; CDR3nt: TGTGCCAGCAGCCTCGCGGGACTAGCGGGGGGCTACAATGAGCAGTTCTTC
d_gene: TRBD2; abundance: -; v_gene: TRBV6-1; j_gene: TRBJ2-1; CDR3aa: CASSTSGAYNEQFF; CDR3nt: TGTGCCAGCAGTACTAGCGGAGCATACAATGAGCAGTTCTTC
d_gene: -; abundance: -; v_gene: TRBV7-9; j_gene: TRBJ2-7; CDR3aa: CASSTGTAIYEQYF; CDR3nt: TGTGCCAGCAGCACCGGGACGGCTATCTACGAGCAGTACTTC
d_gene: TRBD1; abundance: once; v_gene: TRBV27; j_gene: TRBJ1-2; CDR3aa: CASSFAGGRGYTF; CDR3nt: TGTGCCAGCAGTTTCGCAGGGGGCCGGGGCTACACCTTC
d_gene: -; abundance: -; v_gene: TRBV28; j_gene: TRBJ1-4; CDR3aa: CASTSGGNEKLFF; CDR3nt: TGTGCCAGCACCTCGGGGGGAAACGAAAAACTGTTTTTT
d_gene: TRBD2; abundance: once; v_gene: TRBV5-1; j_gene: TRBJ2-1; CDR3aa: CATSFLAGEHNEQFF; CDR3nt: TGCGCCACTTCGTTTCTGGCGGGGGAACACAATGAGCAGTTCTTC
d_gene: TRBD2; abundance: -; v_gene: TRBV5-1; j_gene: TRBJ2-1; CDR3aa: CASSLAFTSGEQFF; CDR3nt: TGCGCCAGCAGCTTGGCCTTTACTAGCGGTGAGCAGTTCTTC
d_gene: TRBD2; abundance: -; v_gene: TRBV7-9; j_gene: TRBJ2-7; CDR3aa: CASSLKRGSSYEQYF; CDR3nt: TGTGCCAGCAGCTTAAAGCGGGGGAGCTCCTACGAGCAGTACTTC
d_gene: -; abundance: -; v_gene: TRBV19; j_gene: TRBJ2-3; CDR3aa: CASSIAAMSDTQYF; CDR3nt: TGTGCCAGTAGTATAGCAGCCATGTCAGATACGCAGTATTTT
d_gene: -; abundance: -; v_gene: TRBV6-5; j_gene: TRBJ2-2; CDR3aa: CASSYGQPNTGELFF; CDR3nt: TGTGCCAGCAGTTACGGGCAGCCGAACACCGGGGAGCTGTTTTTT
d_gene: TRBD1; abundance: once; v_gene: TRBV25-1; j_gene: TRBJ1-2; CDR3aa: CASSEQGAPGGYTF; CDR3nt: TGTGCCAGCAGTGAACAGGGGGCGCCCGGTGGCTACACCTTC
d_gene: -; abundance: -; v_gene: TRBV7-2; j_gene: TRBJ1-1; CDR3aa: CASSTQRNTEAFF; CDR3nt: TGTGCCAGCAGCACCCAGAGGAACACTGAAGCTTTCTTT
d_gene: -; abundance: -; v_gene: TRBV7-9; j_gene: TRBJ2-7; CDR3aa: CASSLRSYEQYF; CDR3nt: TGTGCCAGCAGCTTACGCTCCTACGAGCAGTACTTC
d_gene: -; abundance: -; v_gene: TRBV2; j_gene: TRBJ1-2; CDR3aa: CASSESRPPYGYTF; CDR3nt: TGTGCCAGCAGTGAAAGTCGGCCACCGTATGGCTACACCTTC
d_gene: TRBD2; abundance: -; v_gene: TRBV6-5; j_gene: TRBJ2-7; CDR3aa: CASRRTRSSYEQYF; CDR3nt: TGTGCCAGCAGACGGACTAGAAGCTCCTACGAGCAGTACTTC
d_gene: TRBD2; abundance: few; v_gene: TRBV19; j_gene: TRBJ2-3; CDR3aa: CASTPGGSYTDTQYF; CDR3nt: TGTGCCAGTACCCCTGGCGGGAGCTACACAGATACGCAGTATTTT
d_gene: -; abundance: -; v_gene: TRBV7-8; j_gene: TRBJ1-2; CDR3aa: CASSYEGGMNYGYTF; CDR3nt: TGTGCCAGCAGCTATGAGGGGGGCATGAACTATGGCTACACCTTC
d_gene: TRBD1; abundance: -; v_gene: TRBV19; j_gene: TRBJ1-5; CDR3aa: CASTPTGGSNQPQHF; CDR3nt: TGTGCCAGTACCCCTACAGGGGGCAGCAATCAGCCCCAGCATTTT
d_gene: -; abundance: -; v_gene: TRBV30; j_gene: TRBJ2-2; CDR3aa: CAWSVGGELFF; CDR3nt: TGTGCCTGGAGCGTCGGTGGGGAGCTGTTTTTT
d_gene: -; abundance: -; v_gene: TRBV6-5; j_gene: TRBJ2-7; CDR3aa: CASSYKAFSYEQYF; CDR3nt: TGTGCCAGCAGTTACAAAGCTTTCTCCTACGAGCAGTACTTC
d_gene: -; abundance: -; v_gene: TRBV2; j_gene: TRBJ2-3; CDR3aa: CASSGVGADTQYF; CDR3nt: TGTGCCAGCAGTGGAGTGGGGGCAGATACGCAGTATTTT
d_gene: -; abundance: few; v_gene: TRBV4-1; j_gene: TRBJ1-2; CDR3aa: CASSLSIPPRGGFVGYTF; CDR3nt: TGCGCCAGCAGCCTTTCGATCCCTCCCAGGGGCGGGTTCGTAGGCTACACCTTC
d_gene: -; abundance: -; v_gene: TRBV5-6; j_gene: TRBJ2-7; CDR3aa: CASSRPDSYEQYF; CDR3nt: TGTGCCAGCAGCCGTCCAGATTCCTACGAGCAGTACTTC
d_gene: TRBD2; abundance: -; v_gene: TRBV6-5; j_gene: TRBJ2-7; CDR3aa: CASSYYGTSASYEQYF; CDR3nt: TGTGCCAGCAGTTACTACGGGACTAGCGCCTCCTACGAGCAGTACTTC
d_gene: -; abundance: -; v_gene: TRBV7-8; j_gene: TRBJ1-3; CDR3aa: CASSLETLEDTIYF; CDR3nt: TGTGCCAGCAGCTTAGAGACCTTAGAGGACACCATATATTTT
d_gene: -; abundance: -; v_gene: TRBV28; j_gene: TRBJ2-5; CDR3aa: CASSFGAPGRDIQETQYF; CDR3nt: TGTGCCAGCAGTTTCGGAGCCCCCGGTAGGGACATACAAGAGACCCAGTACTTC
d_gene: TRBD1; abundance: -; v_gene: TRBV19; j_gene: TRBJ2-7; CDR3aa: CASSDPGQGGYEQYF; CDR3nt: TGTGCCAGTAGTGACCCGGGACAGGGGGGCTACGAGCAGTACTTC
d_gene: -; abundance: -; v_gene: TRBV7-8; j_gene: TRBJ1-5; CDR3aa: CASSPRTVIYSNQPQHF; CDR3nt: TGTGCCAGCAGCCCCAGGACAGTAATATATAGCAATCAGCCCCAGCATTTT
d_gene: TRBD2; abundance: -; v_gene: TRBV10-3; j_gene: TRBJ2-1; CDR3aa: CAINLAGGNEQFF; CDR3nt: TGTGCCATCAATCTAGCGGGAGGAAATGAGCAGTTCTTC